The clone carrying this TCR beta chain has only one observation. An end of the junction does not agree with germline; a read error may underlie this. The data were obtained in a study of blood T cell repertoires in COVID-19. Authors' data handling: Amplification of reference gene primers was used by the study to estimate nucleated cell counts. Libraries were prepared by immunoSEQ multiplex PCR; TCRdb keeps only in-frame clonotypes and omits some of them. V, J and clone size are those of that table, while D and trimming were read from the DNA. The sample yields about 150,000 clones, 65% to 80% seen once. Sequencing was performed on peripheral blood. This receptor was identified in a man between 60 and 75 years old with acute or convalescent COVID-19.

The DNA of the CDR3 is TGTGCCAGCAGGATACAGGGTGGGGGCTACACCTTT. This sequence encodes CASRIQGGGYTF. The rearrangement joins TRBV27 to TRBJ1-2; a weak D match, TRBD1 (6 bases). The CDR3 is 12 amino acids. CDR1 is MNHEY and CDR2 is SMNVEV in the germline V gene (reference sequence).